Listed here are 14 T cell receptor beta chains from one sample, sequenced in a study of T cells in localized non-small cell lung cancer. Assay used: immunoSEQ multiplex PCR; TCRdb lists only in-frame clones, some missing. The sample records 31,000 or so clones, roughly nine tenths being singletons. This material consisted of peripheral blood, taken before any cancer treatment. The receptors here all came from a woman between 35 and 75 years old with stage I lung adenocarcinoma.

The V and J genes are TRBV18 and TRBJ1-1, with D possibly being TRBD1 (5 bases). CDR3 size: 15 residues. V was clipped by 3 bases and J by 1 base, with 12 bases between them. Germline CDR1 and CDR2: KGHSH and LQKENI. CDR3 sequence: CASSPRDGQNTEAFF. The CDR3 DNA reads as TGTGCCAGCTCACCTCGGGACGGACAGAACACTGAAGCTTTCTTT.

This rearrangement joins TRBV7-8 to TRBJ2-2; 7 bases fit TRBD2. CDR1 is SGHVS, CDR2 FQNEAQ, per germline. The CDR3 runs to 16 residues. V trimming: 0 bases; J trimming: 5 bases; junction bases outside the gene matches: 6. This CDR3 reads CASSLAWGGVTGELFF. The CDR3 DNA follows: TGTGCCAGCAGCTTAGCTTGGGGGGGTGTTACCGGGGAGCTGTTTTTT.

V and J are TRBV11-2 and TRBJ2-5; the match to TRBD1 covers 10 bases. Germline CDR1 reads SGHAT; CDR2 reads FQNNGV. The J segment lost 2 bases and the V segment lost 5 bases, leaving 5 bases of the junction unmatched. CDR3 size: 15 residues. DNA for the CDR3: TGTGCCAGCAGCCCCCGGGACAGGGGTCAAGAGACCCAGTACTTC. Its protein product is CASSPRDRGQETQYF. The whole variable domain, remainder taken from reference TRBV11-2 and TRBJ2-5, is EAGVAQSPRYKIIEKRQSVAFWCNPISGHATLYWYQQILGQGPKLLIQFQNNGVVDDSQLPKDRFSAERLKGVDSTLKIQPAKLEDSAVYLCASSPRDRGQETQYFGPGTRLLVL.

This sequence joins TRBV28 and TRBJ1-6; D uncertain. CDR1 and CDR2 (germline): MDHEN, SYDVKM. The CDR3 length is 14 residues. The germline V and J ends were trimmed by 3 bases and 10 bases, with 13 bases remaining between them. The CDR3 protein is CASSFMKVNSPLHF. DNA for the CDR3: TGTGCCAGCAGTTTTATGAAGGTTAACTCACCCCTCCACTTT.

This sequence joins TRBV29-1 and TRBJ2-5; D perhaps matches TRBD1 (6 bases). The V gene's germline CDR1 is SQVTM and CDR2 ANQGSEA. The CDR3 runs 13 residues. V was clipped by 4 bases and J by 5 bases, with 14 bases between them. The CDR3 DNA is TGCAGCGTTGGTCAGGGGAGAGGGGAGACCCAGTACTTC. Translation gives CSVGQGRGETQYF.

The rearrangement links TRBV7-3 to TRBJ2-3, with D unresolved. V shed 5 bases and J shed 4 bases, with 19 bases lying between them. In germline, CDR1 is SGHTA, CDR2 FQGTGA. The CDR3 sequence is 16 residues long. The CDR3 loop is CASSLGLTDPPDTQYF. The CDR3 nucleotides read TGTGCCAGCAGCCTCGGGTTGACGGACCCTCCAGATACGCAGTATTTT.

The rearrangement joins TRBV5-1 to TRBJ2-7; 7 nucleotides agree with TRBD1. CDR1 is SGHRS and CDR2 is YFSETQ in the germline V gene. This CDR3 is 12 amino acids long. After removal of 4 bases from V and 3 bases from J, the junction contained 1 base not matched to a gene. The CDR3 spells CASSRDSYEQYF. For the CDR3, the DNA is TGCGCCAGCAGCCGGGACAGCTACGAGCAGTACTTC.

The chain joins TRBV27 to TRBJ2-1, with 7 bases aligning to TRBD1. This CDR3 is 14 amino acids long. Trimming at V came to 7 bases and at J to 0 bases, leaving 3 bases not matched to a gene. Germline lookup yields CDR1 MNHEY and CDR2 SMNVEV (reference sequence). In nucleotides, the CDR3 is TGTGCCAGCATGTCAGGGGGCTCCTACAATGAGCAGTTCTTC. Amino acid sequence: CASMSGGSYNEQFF.

The V call is TRBV6-5, the J call TRBJ1-1, with D maybe TRBD1 (5 bases). Per germline, CDR1 MNHEY and CDR2 SVGAGI. V gave up 5 bases and J gave up 6 bases, with 10 bases separating them. The CDR3 length is 12 residues. The CDR3 DNA is TGTGCCAGCAGTCCCCGGGACGCTGAAGCTTTCTTT. Translation gives CASSPRDAEAFF.

V gene TRBV6-6 combines with J gene TRBJ2-1; D not resolved. V lost 6 bases and J 5 bases, leaving 11 bases between the germline ends. Germline V lookup: CDR1 MNHNY, CDR2 SVGAGI (reference sequence). This CDR3 spans 13 amino acids. Written as DNA, the CDR3 is TGTGCCAGCAGATCCAGCGAGAACAATGAGCAGTTCTTC. Protein: CASRSSENNEQFF.

The chain joins TRBV5-5 to TRBJ2-7; D is ambiguous. V was trimmed by 0 bases and J by 0 bases, leaving 4 bases between them. Per germline, CDR1 SGHKS and CDR2 YYEKEE (reference sequence). The CDR3 runs to 13 residues. CDR3: CASSLGSSYEQYF. For the CDR3, the DNA is TGTGCCAGCAGCTTGGGGAGCTCCTACGAGCAGTACTTC.

The chain carries TRBV19 and TRBJ2-2; 11 nucleotides agree with TRBD2. CDR3 length: 16 amino acids. In germline, CDR1 is LNHDA, CDR2 SQIVND (reference sequence). Trimming removed 4 bases from V and 7 bases from J; junction bases left unmatched: 8. This CDR3 is CASSTSSGRISGELFF. CDR3 nucleotide sequence: TGTGCCAGTAGTACCTCTAGCGGGAGGATTAGCGGGGAGCTGTTTTTT.

The chain is built from TRBV11-2 and TRBJ2-5; D gene unclear. The germline gives CDR1 SGHAT, CDR2 FQNNGV. V was shortened by 0 bases and J by 2 bases, with 13 bases between the two germline ends. CDR3 length: 16 amino acids. The DNA of the CDR3 is TGTGCCAGCAGCTTAGATCCTTTTGGTCAGCAAGAGACCCAGTACTTC. Its translation is CASSLDPFGQQETQYF.

The chain employs TRBV28 and TRBJ1-5, with D uncertain. Per the germline V gene, CDR1 is MDHEN and CDR2 is SYDVKM. Trimming shortened V by 5 bases and J by 0 bases, and 8 bases separated the two germline ends. CDR3 length: 14 residues. The CDR3 bases are TGTGCCAGCAGTCTAGTATATAGCAATCAGCCCCAGCATTTT. It codes for CASSLVYSNQPQHF. The variable domain in full, completed from reference TRBV28 and TRBJ1-5, reads DVKVTQSSRYLVKRTGEKVFLECVQDMDHENMFWYRQDPGLGLRLIYFSYDVKMKEKGDIPEGYSVSREKKERFSLILESASTNQTSMYLCASSLVYSNQPQHFGDGTRLSIL.